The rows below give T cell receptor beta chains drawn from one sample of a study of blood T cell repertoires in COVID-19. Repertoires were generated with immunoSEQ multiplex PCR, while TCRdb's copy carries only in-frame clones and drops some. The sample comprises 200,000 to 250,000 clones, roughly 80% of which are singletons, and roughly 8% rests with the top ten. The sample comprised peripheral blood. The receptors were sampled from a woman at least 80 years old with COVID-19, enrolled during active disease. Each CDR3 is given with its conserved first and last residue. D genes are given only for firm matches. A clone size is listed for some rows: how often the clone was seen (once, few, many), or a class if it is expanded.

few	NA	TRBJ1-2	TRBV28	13	TGTGCCAGCAGTTATGAACAGGGTAGAGGCTACACCTTC	CASSYEQGRGYTF
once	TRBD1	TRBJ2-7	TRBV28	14	TGTGCCAGCACCACGGGACAGGGCATCGACGAGCAGTACTTC	CASTTGQGIDEQYF
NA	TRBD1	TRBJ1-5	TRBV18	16	TGTGCCAGCTCACCGCCCTCTACAGGGGGCGGTCAGCCCCAGCATTTT	CASSPPSTGGGQPQHF
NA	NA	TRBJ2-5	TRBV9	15	TGTGCCAGCAGCGTATCCCGGACAGAAATAGAGACCCAGTACTTC	CASSVSRTEIETQYF
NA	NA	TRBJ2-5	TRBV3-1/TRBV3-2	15	TGTGCCAGCAGCCAAGGATACAGGTCAGGGGAGACCCAGTACTTC	CASSQGYRSGETQYF
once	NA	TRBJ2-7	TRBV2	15	TGTGCCAGCAGTGATTTCGGAACAGTCTCCTACGAGCAGTACTTC	CASSDFGTVSYEQYF
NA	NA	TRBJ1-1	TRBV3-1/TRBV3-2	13	TGTGCCAGCAGCCCCAGGGAAAACACTGAAGCTTTCTTT	CASSPRENTEAFF
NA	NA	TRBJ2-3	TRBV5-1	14	TGCGCCAGCGTAGCCAGTACTAGCACAGATACGCAGTATTTT	CASVASTSTDTQYF
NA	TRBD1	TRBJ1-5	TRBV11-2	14	TGTGCCAGCAGCTTAGAACAGGGGGCCCAGCCCCAGCATTTT	CASSLEQGAQPQHF
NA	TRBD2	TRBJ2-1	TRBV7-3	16	TGTGCCAGCAGCTTAACCGGGACTAGCGGGAACAATGAGCAGTTCTTC	CASSLTGTSGNNEQFF
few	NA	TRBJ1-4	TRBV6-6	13	TGTGCCAGCGGAAAAACAGCTAATGAAAAACTGTTTTTT	CASGKTANEKLFF
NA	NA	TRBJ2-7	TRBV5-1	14	TGCGCCAGCAGCTTTCCAGGGGCGGCCTACGAGCAGTACTTC	CASSFPGAAYEQYF
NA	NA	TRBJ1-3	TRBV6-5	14	TGTGCCAGCAGAACAGGGTTAGATGGAAACACCATATATTTT	CASRTGLDGNTIYF
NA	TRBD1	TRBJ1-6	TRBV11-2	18	TGTGCCAGCAGGTTCCTACAGAGTAAACAGGGGATTGACTCACCCCTCCACTTT	CASRFLQSKQGIDSPLHF
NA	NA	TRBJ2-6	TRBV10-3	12	TGTGCCACTTCCTCTGGGGCCAACGTCCTGACTTTC	CATSSGANVLTF
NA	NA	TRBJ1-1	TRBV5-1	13	TGCGCCAGCAGTGACAGGTTAGGGACTGAAGCTTTCTTT	CASSDRLGTEAFF
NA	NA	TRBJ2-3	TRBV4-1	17	TGCGCCAGCAGCCAAGAGAGGGGGTCCGGATTCACAGATACGCAGTATTTT	CASSQERGSGFTDTQYF
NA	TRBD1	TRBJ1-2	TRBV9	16	TGTGCCAGCAGCGACAACGTAGTCACAGGGGGCTATGGCTACACCTTC	CASSDNVVTGGYGYTF
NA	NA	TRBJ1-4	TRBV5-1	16	TGCGCCAGCAGCTTGGGTGGGGCCCAGTCGGGTGAAAAACTGTTTTTT	CASSLGGAQSGEKLFF
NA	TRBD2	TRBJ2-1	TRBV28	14	TGTGCCAGCAGTTTGGGACTAGCATTGAATGAGCAGTTCTTC	CASSLGLALNEQFF
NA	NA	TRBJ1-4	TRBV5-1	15	TGCGCCAGCAGCTTACAGACAGCTTCTAATGAAAAACTGTTTTTT	CASSLQTASNEKLFF
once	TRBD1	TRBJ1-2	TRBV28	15	TGTGCCAGCAGCCCCGGGACAGCTAATTACTATGGCTACACCTTC	CASSPGTANYYGYTF
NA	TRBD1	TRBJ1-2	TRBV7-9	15	TGTGCCAGCAGCCCGAGAGGACAGGCCAACTATGGCTACACCTTC	CASSPRGQANYGYTF
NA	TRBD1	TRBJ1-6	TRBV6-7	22	TGTGCCAGCAGATATTTCAATCGGACAGGGGCGTTGTCTTGCTCCTATAATTCACCCCCCCACTTT	CASRYFNRTGALSCSYNSPPHF
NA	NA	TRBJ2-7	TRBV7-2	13	TGTGCCAGCAGCTTAGACTACTCCTACGAGCAGTACTTC	CASSLDYSYEQYF
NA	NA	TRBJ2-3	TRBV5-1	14	TGCGCCAGCAGCTTGGGTGCTAACACAGATACGCAGTATTTT	CASSLGANTDTQYF